This T cell receptor (beta chain) was recovered during a study of CD8 T cells in ankylosing spondylitis. TCRdb passed the 5' RACE reads through MiXCR, listing each CDR3 protein once. The sample yields roughly 350,000 distinct CDR3 sequences, less than 9.5% seen once. CDR1 is SGHRS and CDR2 is YFSETQ in the germline V gene. The junction had 8 bases not matched to a gene; V was cut back by 7 bases and J by 2 bases. The CDR3 runs to 15 residues. In this sample, this clonotype turned up a few times. Its antigen is undetermined. Study-wide findings and caveats: Blood of patients with ankylosing spondylitis appeared to be characterized by a TCR beta motif of fewer than 10 highly homologous variants.

The TCR sequence derives from a male donor with ankylosing spondylitis. Sequencing input: blood, either unsorted or a sorted T cell fraction (not recorded which). The rearrangement uses TRBV5-1 and TRBJ2-1, with 8 bases lining up with TRBD2. The CDR3 sequence: CASCPTGGTYNEQFF. DNA for the CDR3: TGCGCCAGCTGCCCAACGGGGGGGACCTACAATGAGCAGTTCTTC.